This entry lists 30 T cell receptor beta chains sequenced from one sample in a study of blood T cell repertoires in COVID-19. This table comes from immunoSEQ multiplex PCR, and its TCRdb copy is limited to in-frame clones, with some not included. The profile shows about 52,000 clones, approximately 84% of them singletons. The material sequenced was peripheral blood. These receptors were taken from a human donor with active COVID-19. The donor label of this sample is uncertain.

The CDR3 is CASSLGLAGYNEQFF. The DNA for the CDR3 is TGCGCCAGCAGCTTGGGGCTAGCGGGGTACAATGAGCAGTTCTTC. This chain uses TRBV5-1 with TRBJ2-1; 9 positions match TRBD2. CDR3 size: 15 residues. Trimming took 0 bases from V and 4 from J; bases not matched to a gene: 2. Germline V CDR1 and CDR2: SGHRS, YFSETQ.

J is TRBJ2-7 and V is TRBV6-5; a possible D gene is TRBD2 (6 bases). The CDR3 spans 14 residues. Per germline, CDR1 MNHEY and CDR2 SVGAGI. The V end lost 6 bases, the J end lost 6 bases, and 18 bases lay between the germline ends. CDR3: CASSPGAVPREQYF. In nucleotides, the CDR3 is TGTGCCAGCAGCCCGGGAGCGGTTCCTCGCGAGCAGTACTTC.

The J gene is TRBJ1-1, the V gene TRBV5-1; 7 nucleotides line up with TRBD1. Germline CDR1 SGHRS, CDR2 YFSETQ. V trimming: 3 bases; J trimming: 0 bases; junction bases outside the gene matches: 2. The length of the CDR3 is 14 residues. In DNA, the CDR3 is TGCGCCAGCAGCTCGACAGGGATGAACACTGAAGCTTTCTTT. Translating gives CASSSTGMNTEAFF.

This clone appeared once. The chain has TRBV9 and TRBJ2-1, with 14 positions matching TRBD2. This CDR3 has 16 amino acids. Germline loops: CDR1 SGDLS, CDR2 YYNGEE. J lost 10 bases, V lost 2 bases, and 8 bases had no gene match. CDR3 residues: CASSVGLAGAQKEQFF. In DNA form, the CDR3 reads TGTGCCAGCAGCGTGGGACTAGCGGGGGCCCAGAAAGAGCAGTTCTTC.

CDR3 residues: CASSSVNTEAFF. The CDR3 nucleotides read TGTGCCAGCAGTTCGGTGAACACTGAAGCTTTCTTT. This sequence joins TRBV27 and TRBJ1-1; the D is unclear. The germline gives CDR1 MNHEY, CDR2 SMNVEV (reference sequence). This CDR3 is 12 amino acids long. V lost 4 bases and J 0 bases, leaving 3 bases between the germline ends.

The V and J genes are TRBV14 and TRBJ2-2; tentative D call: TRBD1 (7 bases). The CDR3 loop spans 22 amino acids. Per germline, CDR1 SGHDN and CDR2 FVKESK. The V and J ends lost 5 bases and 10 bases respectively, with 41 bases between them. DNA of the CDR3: TGTGCCAGCAGCTATAGGGGGGAGGCGGGTGGTAGTGACAGGGTTCGGAGCGAGGAGCTGTTTTTT. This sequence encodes CASSYRGEAGGSDRVRSEELFF.

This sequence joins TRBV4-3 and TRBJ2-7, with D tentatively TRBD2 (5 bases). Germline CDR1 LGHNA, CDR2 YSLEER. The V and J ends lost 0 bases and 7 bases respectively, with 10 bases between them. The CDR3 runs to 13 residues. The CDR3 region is CASSQDRGLEQYF. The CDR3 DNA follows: TGCGCCAGCAGCCAAGATAGAGGGCTGGAGCAGTACTTC.

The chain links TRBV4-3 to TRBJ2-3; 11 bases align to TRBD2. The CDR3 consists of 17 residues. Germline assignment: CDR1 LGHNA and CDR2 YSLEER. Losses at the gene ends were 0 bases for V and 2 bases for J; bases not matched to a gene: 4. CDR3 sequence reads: CASSQDLGLAVTDTQYF. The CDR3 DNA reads TGCGCCAGCAGCCAAGATCTGGGACTAGCGGTCACAGATACGCAGTATTTT.

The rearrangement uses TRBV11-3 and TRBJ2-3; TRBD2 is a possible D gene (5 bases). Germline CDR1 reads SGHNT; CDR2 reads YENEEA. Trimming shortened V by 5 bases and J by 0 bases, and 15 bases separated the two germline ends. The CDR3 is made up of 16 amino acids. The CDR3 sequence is CASSAGLSRSTDTQYF. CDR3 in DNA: TGTGCCAGCAGCGCGGGCCTTTCACGCAGCACAGATACGCAGTATTTT.

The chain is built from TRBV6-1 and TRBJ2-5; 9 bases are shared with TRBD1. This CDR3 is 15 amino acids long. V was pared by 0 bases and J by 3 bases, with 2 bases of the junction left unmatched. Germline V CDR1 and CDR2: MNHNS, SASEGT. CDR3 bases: TGTGCCAGCAGTGAAGCCGGGACAGGGAAAGAGACCCAGTACTTC. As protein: CASSEAGTGKETQYF.

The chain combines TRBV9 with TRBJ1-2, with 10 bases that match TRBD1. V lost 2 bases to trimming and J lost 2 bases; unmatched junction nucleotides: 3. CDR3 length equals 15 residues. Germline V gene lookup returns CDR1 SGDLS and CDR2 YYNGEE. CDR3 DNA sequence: TGTGCCAGCAGCGTTGAGGGACAGGGGAACTATGGCTACACCTTC. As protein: CASSVEGQGNYGYTF.

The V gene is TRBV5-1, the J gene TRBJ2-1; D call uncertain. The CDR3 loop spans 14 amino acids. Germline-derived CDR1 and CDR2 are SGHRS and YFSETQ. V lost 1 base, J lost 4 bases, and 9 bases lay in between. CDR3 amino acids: CASSLQEIYNEQFF. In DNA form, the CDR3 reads TGCGCCAGCAGCTTGCAAGAGATATACAATGAGCAGTTCTTC.

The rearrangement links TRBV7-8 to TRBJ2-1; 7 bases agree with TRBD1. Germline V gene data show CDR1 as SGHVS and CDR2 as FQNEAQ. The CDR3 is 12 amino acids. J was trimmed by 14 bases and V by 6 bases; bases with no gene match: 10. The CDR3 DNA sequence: TGTGCCAGCAGAGGGGGACAGAATCGCGAGTTCTTC. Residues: CASRGGQNREFF.

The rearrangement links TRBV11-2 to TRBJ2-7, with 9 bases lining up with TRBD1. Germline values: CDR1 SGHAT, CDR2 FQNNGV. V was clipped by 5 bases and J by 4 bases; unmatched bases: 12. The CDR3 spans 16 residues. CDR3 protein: CASSPVSRTGDYEQYF. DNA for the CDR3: TGTGCCAGCAGCCCAGTCTCCCGGACAGGGGATTACGAGCAGTACTTC.

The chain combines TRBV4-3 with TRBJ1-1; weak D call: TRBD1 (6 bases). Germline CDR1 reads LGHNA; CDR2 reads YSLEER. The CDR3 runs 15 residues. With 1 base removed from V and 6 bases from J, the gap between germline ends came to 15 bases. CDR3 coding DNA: TGCGCCAGCAGCCAAGGGAAACTCAGGGGCGCTGAAGCTTTCTTT. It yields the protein CASSQGKLRGAEAFF.

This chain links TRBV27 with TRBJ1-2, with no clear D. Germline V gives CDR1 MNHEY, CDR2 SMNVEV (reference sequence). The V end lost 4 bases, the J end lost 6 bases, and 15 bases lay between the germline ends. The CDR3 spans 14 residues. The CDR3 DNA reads TGTGCCAGCAGTTCCTCTACGCGGGTCCATGGCTACACCTTC. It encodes CASSSSTRVHGYTF.

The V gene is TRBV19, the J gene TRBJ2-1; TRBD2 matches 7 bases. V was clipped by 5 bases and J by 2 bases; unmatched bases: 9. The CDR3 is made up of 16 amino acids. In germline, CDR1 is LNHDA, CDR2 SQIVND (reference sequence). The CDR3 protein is CASSFVLRGAYNEQFF. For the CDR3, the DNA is TGTGCCAGTAGTTTCGTACTTCGGGGGGCCTACAATGAGCAGTTCTTC.

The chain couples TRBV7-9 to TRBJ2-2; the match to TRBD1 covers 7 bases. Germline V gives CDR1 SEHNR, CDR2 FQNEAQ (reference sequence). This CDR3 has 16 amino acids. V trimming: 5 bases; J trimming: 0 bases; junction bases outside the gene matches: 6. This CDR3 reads CASSRLGQTNTGELFF. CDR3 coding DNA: TGTGCCAGCAGCCGCCTGGGACAGACGAACACCGGGGAGCTGTTTTTT. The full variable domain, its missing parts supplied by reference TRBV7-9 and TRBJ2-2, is DTGVSQNPRHKITKRGQNVTFRCDPISEHNRLYWYRQTLGQGPEFLTYFQNEAQLEKSRLLSDRFSAERPKGSFSTLEIQRTEQGDSAMYLCASSRLGQTNTGELFFGEGSRLTVL.

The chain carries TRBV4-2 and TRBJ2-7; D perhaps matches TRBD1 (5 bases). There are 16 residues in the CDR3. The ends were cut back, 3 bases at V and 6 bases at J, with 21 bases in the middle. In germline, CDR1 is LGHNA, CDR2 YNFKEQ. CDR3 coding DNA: TGTGCCAGCAGCCACGTCGACAGTCAGGGTGGCCCCGAGCAGTACTTC. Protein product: CASSHVDSQGGPEQYF.

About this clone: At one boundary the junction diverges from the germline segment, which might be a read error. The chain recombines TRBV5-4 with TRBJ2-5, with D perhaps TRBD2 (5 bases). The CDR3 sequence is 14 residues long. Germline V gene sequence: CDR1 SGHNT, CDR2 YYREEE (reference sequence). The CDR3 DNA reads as TGTGCCAGCAGGTTGGTTGGGGAGAAAGAGACCCAGTACTTC. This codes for CASRLVGEKETQYF. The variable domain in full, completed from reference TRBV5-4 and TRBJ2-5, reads ETGVTQSPTHLIKTRGQQVTLRCSSQSGHNTVSWYQQALGQGPQFIFQYYREEENGRGNFPPRFSGLQFPNYSSELNVNALELDDSALYLCASRLVGEKETQYFGPGTRLLVL.

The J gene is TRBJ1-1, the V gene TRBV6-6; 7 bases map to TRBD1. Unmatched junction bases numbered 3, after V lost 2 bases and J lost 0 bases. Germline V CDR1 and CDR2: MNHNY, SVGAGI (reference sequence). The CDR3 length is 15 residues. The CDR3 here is CASSYTGQLNTEAFF. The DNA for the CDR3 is TGTGCCAGCAGTTACACGGGACAGTTGAACACTGAAGCTTTCTTT.

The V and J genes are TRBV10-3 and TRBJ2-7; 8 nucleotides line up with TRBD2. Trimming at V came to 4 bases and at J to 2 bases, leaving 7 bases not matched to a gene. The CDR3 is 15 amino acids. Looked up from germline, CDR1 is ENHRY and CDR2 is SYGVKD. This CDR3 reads CAISGLAITTYEQYF. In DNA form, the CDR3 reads TGTGCCATCAGTGGACTAGCGATTACGACCTACGAGCAGTACTTC.

For the CDR3, the DNA is TGTGCCAGCTCAGATGGACTAGCGGGCACAGATACGCAGTATTTT. Translated: CASSDGLAGTDTQYF. The rearrangement joins TRBV18 to TRBJ2-3; 10 bases align to TRBD2. The CDR3 sequence is 15 residues long. The germline V gene encodes CDR1 KGHSH and CDR2 LQKENI. The V and J ends lost 5 bases and 1 base, in that order; junction bases with no gene match: 3.

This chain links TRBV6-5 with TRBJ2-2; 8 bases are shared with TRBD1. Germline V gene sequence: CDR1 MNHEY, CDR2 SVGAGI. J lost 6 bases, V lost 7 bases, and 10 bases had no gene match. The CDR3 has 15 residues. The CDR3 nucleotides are TGTGCCAGCAACCCGACAGGGGCGAGTCCCGGGGAGCTGTTTTTT. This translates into CASNPTGASPGELFF.

The CDR3: CAISSRTSPNEQFF. The CDR3 DNA is TGTGCCATCTCTTCACGGACTAGCCCCAATGAGCAGTTCTTC. This chain connects TRBV10-3 to TRBJ2-1; TRBD2 matches 8 bases. The V and J ends lost 8 bases and 6 bases, in that order; junction bases with no gene match: 9. Germline CDR1 and CDR2: ENHRY and SYGVKD. This CDR3 has 14 residues.

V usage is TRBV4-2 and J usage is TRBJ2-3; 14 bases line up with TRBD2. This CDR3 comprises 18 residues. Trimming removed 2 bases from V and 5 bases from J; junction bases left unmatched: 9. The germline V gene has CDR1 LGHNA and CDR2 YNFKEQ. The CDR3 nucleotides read TGTGCCAGCAGCCAAACCCCGACTAGCGGGGGGGCCCAAGATACGCAGTATTTT. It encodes CASSQTPTSGGAQDTQYF.

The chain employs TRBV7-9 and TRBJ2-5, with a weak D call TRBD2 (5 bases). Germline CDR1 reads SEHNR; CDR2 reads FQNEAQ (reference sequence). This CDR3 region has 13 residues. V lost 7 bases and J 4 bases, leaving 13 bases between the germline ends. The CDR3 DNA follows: TGTGCCAGCAACACCGGACTGGGAGAGACCCAGTACTTC. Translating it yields CASNTGLGETQYF. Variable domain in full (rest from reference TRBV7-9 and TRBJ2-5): DTGVSQNPRHKITKRGQNVTFRCDPISEHNRLYWYRQTLGQGPEFLTYFQNEAQLEKSRLLSDRFSAERPKGSFSTLEIQRTEQGDSAMYLCASNTGLGETQYFGPGTRLLVL.

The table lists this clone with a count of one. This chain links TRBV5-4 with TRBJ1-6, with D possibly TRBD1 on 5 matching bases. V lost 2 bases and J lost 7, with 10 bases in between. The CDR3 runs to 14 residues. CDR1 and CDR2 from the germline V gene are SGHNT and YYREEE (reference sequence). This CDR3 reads CASSFREPNSPLHF. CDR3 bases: TGTGCCAGCAGCTTCAGGGAACCCAATTCACCCCTCCACTTT.

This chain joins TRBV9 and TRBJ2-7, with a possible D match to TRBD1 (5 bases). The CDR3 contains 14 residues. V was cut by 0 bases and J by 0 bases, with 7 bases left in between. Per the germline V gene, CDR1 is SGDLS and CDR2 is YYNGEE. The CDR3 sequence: CASSVGQFSYEQYF. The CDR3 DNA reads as TGTGCCAGCAGCGTAGGACAGTTCTCCTACGAGCAGTACTTC.

This CDR3 reads CASSYDISSYEQYF. The CDR3 nucleotides read TGTGCCAGCAGTTACGACATCAGCTCCTACGAGCAGTACTTC. The chain uses TRBV6-2 or TRBV6-3 and TRBJ2-7; unclear D gene. CDR1 and CDR2 from the germline V gene are MNHEY and SVGEGT. The CDR3 length is 14 residues. V lost 2 bases and J lost 0, with 8 bases in between.